The 23 T cell receptor beta chains below come from one sample, sequenced in a study of regulatory T cells in long-lasting Graves disease. CDR3-region Arm-PCR and iRepertoire HTBI primers produced the TCR beta libraries. TCRdb passed the multiplex PCR reads through MiXCR, listing each CDR3 protein once. This sample carries hundreds of thousands of distinct CDR3 sequences, 20% to 25% of them seen once, and the ten largest clones take about 7%. The time point was: persistent/refractory GD, antithyroid drugs over 5 years with positive TRAb. Isolated PBMC RNA provided the starting material for the TCR library. The sequences come from peripheral blood mononuclear cells (PBMCs), collected when the disease was refractory, from a patient treated with antithyroid drugs. These receptors were collected from a female donor with Graves disease.

The chain joins TRBV19 to TRBJ1-1, with a possible D match to TRBD1 (6 bases). The CDR3 covers 14 residues. The V gene lost 3 bases and the J gene lost 2 bases, with 10 bases spanning the gap. The germline CDR1 and CDR2 sequences are LNHDA and SQIVND (reference sequence). CDR3: CASSMLRGNTEAFF. The CDR3 nucleotides read TGTGCCAGTAGTATGCTCAGGGGAAACACTGAAGCTTTCTTT.

This clonotype has a single count. The rearrangement links TRBV12-3 or TRBV12-4 to TRBJ1-5, with 7 bases lining up with TRBD1. This CDR3 has 14 amino acids. V lost 8 bases to trimming and J lost 3 bases; unmatched junction nucleotides: 7. CDR3 sequence (DNA): TGTGCCAGCGGTTCGGGACAGTACAATCAGCCCCAGCATTTT. Its translation is CASGSGQYNQPQHF.

This clonotype was observed a few times. The rearrangement uses TRBV6-1 and TRBJ2-3; no clear D gene. This CDR3 has 13 amino acids. Germline V gene sequence: CDR1 MNHNS, CDR2 SASEGT. V lost 6 bases, J lost 8 bases, and 15 bases lay in between. The CDR3 here is CASSSVGLGTQYF. CDR3 DNA sequence: TGTGCCAGCAGCTCCGTAGGGCTGGGTACGCAGTATTTT.

This clonotype was detected ten times or more. CDR3 loop: CAISGNQPQHF. In DNA form, the CDR3 reads TGTGCAATTAGTGGCAATCAGCCCCAGCATTTT. The rearrangement joins TRBV28 to TRBJ1-5; D is unclear. Germline CDR1 MDHEN, CDR2 SYDVKM. This CDR3 spans 11 amino acids.

The V call is TRBV9, the J call TRBJ1-2, with a possible D match to TRBD1 (6 bases). V lost 3 bases and J 7 bases, leaving 19 bases between the germline ends. The CDR3 runs to 15 residues. Germline values: CDR1 SGDLS, CDR2 YYNGEE. The CDR3 sequence is CASSDNSYTGFGYTF. CDR3 DNA: TGTGCCAGCAGCGACAACAGCTACACAGGGTTTGGCTACACCTTC.

This clonotype was recorded at least ten times. J is TRBJ1-2 and V is TRBV27; 7 positions match TRBD1. Germline lookup yields CDR1 MNHEY and CDR2 SMNVEV (reference sequence). The CDR3 runs 12 residues. Unmatched junction bases numbered 4, after V lost 6 bases and J lost 6 bases. CDR3 region: CASSTGEDGYTF. The DNA for the CDR3 is TGTGCCAGCAGCACAGGGGAAGATGGCTACACCTTC.

This clonotype was observed many times. The chain couples TRBV7-2 to TRBJ1-1, with a tentative D call TRBD1 (5 bases). Germline values: CDR1 SGHTA, CDR2 FQGNSA. V lost 5 bases and J lost 0, with 10 bases in between. The CDR3 consists of 14 residues. In DNA, the CDR3 is TGTGCCAGCAGCACCGAGACAGTGAACACTGAAGCTTTCTTT. It specifies CASSTETVNTEAFF.

This clonotype was seen repeatedly, ten times or more. The rearrangement uses TRBV28 and TRBJ1-5, with D possibly being TRBD1 (5 bases). Trimming removed 4 bases at V and 7 bases at J, with 14 bases between. CDR1 is MDHEN, CDR2 SYDVKM, per germline. The CDR3 consists of 14 residues. The CDR3: CASSYGGYGQPQHF. DNA for the CDR3: TGTGCCAGCAGTTACGGGGGGTACGGCCAGCCCCAGCATTTT.

This clonotype was counted at least ten times. The chain uses TRBV28 and TRBJ1-4; D remains unclear. CDR1 and CDR2 (germline): MDHEN, SYDVKM. Trimming took 5 bases from V and 8 from J, leaving 24 bases between them. The CDR3 length is 17 residues. The CDR3 bases are TGTGCCAGCAGTATTATCCCGGGATATGGGCTCGGGGAAAAACTGTTTTTT. Its translation is CASSIIPGYGLGEKLFF.

This clonotype was counted a few times. This sequence joins TRBV9 and TRBJ2-7; D perhaps matches TRBD2 (5 bases). Per germline, CDR1 SGDLS and CDR2 YYNGEE. V was shortened by 0 bases and J by 1 base, with 8 bases between the two germline ends. The CDR3 covers 14 residues. CDR3 protein: CASSVGGQSYEQYF. The CDR3 DNA reads as TGTGCCAGCAGCGTAGGAGGGCAGTCCTACGAGCAGTACTTC.

The CDR3 region has the DNA TGTGCCAGCAGCTTACCCCCTCCCGACAGGGTGTCCTACGAGCAGTACTTC. Its translation: CASSLPPPDRVSYEQYF. The chain is built from TRBV7-2 and TRBJ2-7, with 7 positions matching TRBD1. V dropped 2 bases and J dropped 1; count of bases not matched to a gene: 11. This CDR3 is built from 17 residues. Germline V gene lookup returns CDR1 SGHTA and CDR2 FQGNSA.

The V call is TRBV5-1, the J call TRBJ1-6; possible D gene TRBD1, 6 bases. The CDR3 is made up of 17 amino acids. Germline CDR1 and CDR2: SGHRS and YFSETQ. With 1 base removed from V and 10 bases from J, the gap between germline ends came to 21 bases. The CDR3 DNA follows: TGCGCCAGCAGCTTGTCTAACGGGGACTTGGGGGCATCACCCCTCCACTTT. Amino acids: CASSLSNGDLGASPLHF.

In its sample, this clonotype was seen a few times. This rearrangement joins TRBV29-1 to TRBJ2-7, with 10 nucleotides matching TRBD1. The CDR3 runs 12 residues. V lost 3 bases, J lost 6 bases, and 2 bases stayed unmatched. Looked up from germline, CDR1 is SQVTM and CDR2 is ANQGSEA. This chain's CDR3 is CSVEGQGPEQYF. The DNA of the CDR3 is TGCAGCGTTGAGGGACAGGGGCCCGAGCAGTACTTC.

The chain joins TRBV13 to TRBJ2-3, with 12 bases that match TRBD2. CDR1 and CDR2 (germline): PRHDT, FYEKMQ (reference sequence). Losses at the gene ends were 3 bases for V and 8 bases for J; bases not matched to a gene: 6. The CDR3 spans 15 residues. For the CDR3, the DNA is TGTGCCAGCAGCTTCTCTAGCGGGAGGGGAGGTACGCAGTATTTT. Protein: CASSFSSGRGGTQYF.

The table lists this clonotype with many counts. This chain links TRBV24-1 with TRBJ1-2; no firm D call. The CDR3 loop spans 15 amino acids. Trimming shortened V by 2 bases and J by 0 bases, and 9 bases separated the two germline ends. Germline lookup yields CDR1 KGHDR and CDR2 SFDVKD. As DNA, the CDR3 is TGTGCCACCAGTGATTCGGGCGGAGCTAACTATGGCTACACCTTC. This codes for CATSDSGGANYGYTF.

The chain carries TRBV7-2 and TRBJ2-7, with 8 nucleotides matching TRBD1. The trim removed 4 bases at V and 6 bases at J, leaving 8 bases unmatched. This CDR3 is 14 amino acids long. Germline-derived CDR1 and CDR2 are SGHTA and FQGNSA. The CDR3 here is CASSSGTGLVEQYF. The CDR3 DNA is TGTGCCAGCAGCTCCGGGACAGGTCTTGTCGAGCAGTACTTC. Using reference TRBV7-2 and TRBJ2-7 for the parts outside the CDR3, the full variable domain is GAGVSQSPSNKVTEKGKDVELRCDPISGHTALYWYRQSLGQGLEFLIYFQGNSAPDKSGLPSDRFSAERTGGSVSTLTIQRTQQEDSAVYLCASSSGTGLVEQYFGPGTRLTVT.

This chain joins TRBV5-1 and TRBJ2-6; no firm D call. This CDR3 contains 18 residues. Looked up from germline, CDR1 is SGHRS and CDR2 is YFSETQ. The V and J ends lost 4 bases and 3 bases respectively, with 20 bases between them. The CDR3 DNA reads as TGCGCCAGCAGCCTCGGGCACGCTCAGCGCGTTGGGGCCAACGTCCTGACTTTC. Residues: CASSLGHAQRVGANVLTF.

Comments on this clonotype: This may come from a read error, since a much larger clone is one base off. V and J are TRBV28 and TRBJ1-4; D not resolved. V was cut by 4 bases and J by 4 bases, with 13 bases left in between. This CDR3 region has 15 residues. Per germline, CDR1 MDHEN and CDR2 SYDVKM. The CDR3 reads CASSSLSGFNEKLFF. CDR3 in DNA: TGTGCCAGCAGTTCCTTGTCGGGATTTAATGAAAAACTGTTTTTT.

For the CDR3, the DNA is TGTGCCAGCAGTTACTTGATGGCAGGATCCTATGGCTACACCTTC. Translation: CASSYLMAGSYGYTF. The chain recombines TRBV6-2 or TRBV6-3 with TRBJ1-2, with unresolved D. The CDR3 spans 15 residues. The germline CDR1 and CDR2 sequences are MNHEY and SVGEGT. V was clipped by 1 base and J by 4 bases, with 13 bases between them.

J is TRBJ2-5 and V is TRBV20-1; 12 bases align to TRBD2. Gene TRBJ2-7 matches the end of the DNA better, so the J call may be wrong. The CDR3 runs 17 residues. Germline V lookup: CDR1 DFQATT, CDR2 SNEGSKA (reference sequence). The CDR3 reads CSAMGLAGRWSPYEQYF. As DNA, the CDR3 is TGCAGTGCTATGGGACTAGCGGGCAGGTGGAGCCCCTACGAGCAGTACTTC.

This clonotype has only a few counts. The V call is TRBV7-9, the J call TRBJ1-1; a possible D gene is TRBD1 (6 bases). The ends were cut back, 5 bases at V and 1 base at J, with 11 bases in the middle. CDR3 length: 14 residues. Per the germline V gene, CDR1 is SEHNR and CDR2 is FQNEAQ (reference sequence). The CDR3 loop is CASSLKGGNTEAFF. In nucleotides, the CDR3 is TGTGCCAGCAGCCTGAAAGGGGGGAACACTGAAGCTTTCTTT.

V usage is TRBV19 and J usage is TRBJ1-1; D is unclear. V was cut by 6 bases and J by 10 bases, with 9 bases left in between. CDR3 size: 10 residues. Germline V gene sequence: CDR1 LNHDA, CDR2 SQIVND (reference sequence). The CDR3 here is CASRGIRAFF. The CDR3 nucleotides are TGTGCCAGTAGAGGGATACGAGCTTTCTTT.

This clonotype was picked up a small number of times. The chain recombines TRBV4-3 with TRBJ2-5; D is uncertain. The CDR3 is 13 amino acids. Germline V gives CDR1 LGHNA, CDR2 YSLEER. Trimming took 0 bases from V and 5 from J, leaving 7 bases between them. Here the CDR3 reads CASSQDPVETQYF. In DNA, the CDR3 is TGCGCCAGCAGCCAAGATCCCGTCGAGACCCAGTACTTC.